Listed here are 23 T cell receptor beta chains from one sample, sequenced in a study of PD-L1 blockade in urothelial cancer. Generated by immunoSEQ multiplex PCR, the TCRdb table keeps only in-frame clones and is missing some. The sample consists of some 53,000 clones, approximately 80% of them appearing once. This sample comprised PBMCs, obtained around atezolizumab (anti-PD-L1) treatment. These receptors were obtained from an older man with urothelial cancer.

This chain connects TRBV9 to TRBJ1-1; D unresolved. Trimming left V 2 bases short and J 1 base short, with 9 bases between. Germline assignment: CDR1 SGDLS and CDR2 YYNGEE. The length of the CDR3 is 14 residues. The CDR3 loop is CASSVSGRNTEAFF. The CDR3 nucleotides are TGTGCCAGCAGCGTGAGTGGGAGGAACACTGAAGCTTTCTTT.

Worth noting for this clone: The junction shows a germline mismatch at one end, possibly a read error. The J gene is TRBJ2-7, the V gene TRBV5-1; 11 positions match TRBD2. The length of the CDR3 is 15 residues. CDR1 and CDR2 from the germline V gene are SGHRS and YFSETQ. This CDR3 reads CASSLVLAGAYEQYF. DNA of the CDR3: TGCGCCAGCAGTTTGGTACTAGCGGGAGCCTACGAGCAGTACTTC.

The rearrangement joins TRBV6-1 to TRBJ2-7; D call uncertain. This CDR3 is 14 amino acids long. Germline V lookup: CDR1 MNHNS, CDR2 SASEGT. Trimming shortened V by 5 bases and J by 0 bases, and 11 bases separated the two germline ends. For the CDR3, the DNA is TGTGCCAGCAGTATTTATTTGGCCTCCTACGAGCAGTACTTC. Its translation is CASSIYLASYEQYF.

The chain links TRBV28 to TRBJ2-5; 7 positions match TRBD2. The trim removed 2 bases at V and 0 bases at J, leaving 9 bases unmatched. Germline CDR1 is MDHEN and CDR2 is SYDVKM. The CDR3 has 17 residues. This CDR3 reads CASSLNGGTTYQETQYF. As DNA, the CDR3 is TGTGCCAGCAGTTTAAATGGAGGGACTACGTACCAAGAGACCCAGTACTTC.

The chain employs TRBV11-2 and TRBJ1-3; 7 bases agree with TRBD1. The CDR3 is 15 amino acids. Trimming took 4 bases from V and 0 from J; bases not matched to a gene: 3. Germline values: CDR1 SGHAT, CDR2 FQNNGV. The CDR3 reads CASSYNRGSGNTIYF. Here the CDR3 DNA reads TGTGCCAGCAGCTACAACAGGGGCTCTGGAAACACCATATATTTT. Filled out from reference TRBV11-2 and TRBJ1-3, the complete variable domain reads EAGVAQSPRYKIIEKRQSVAFWCNPISGHATLYWYQQILGQGPKLLIQFQNNGVVDDSQLPKDRFSAERLKGVDSTLKIQPAKLEDSAVYLCASSYNRGSGNTIYFGEGSWLTVV.

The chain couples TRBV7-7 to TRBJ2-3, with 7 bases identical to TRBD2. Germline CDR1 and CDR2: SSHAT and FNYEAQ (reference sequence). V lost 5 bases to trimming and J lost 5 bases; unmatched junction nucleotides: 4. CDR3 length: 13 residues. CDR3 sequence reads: CASSARGEDTQYF. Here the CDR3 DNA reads TGTGCCAGCAGCGCACGGGGGGAAGATACGCAGTATTTT.

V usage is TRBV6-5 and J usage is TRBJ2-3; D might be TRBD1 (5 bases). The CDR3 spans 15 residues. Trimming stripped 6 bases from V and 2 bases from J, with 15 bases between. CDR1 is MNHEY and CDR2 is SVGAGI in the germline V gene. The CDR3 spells CASRAGRVYTDTQYF. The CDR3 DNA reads TGTGCCAGCAGGGCAGGCAGGGTTTACACAGATACGCAGTATTTT.

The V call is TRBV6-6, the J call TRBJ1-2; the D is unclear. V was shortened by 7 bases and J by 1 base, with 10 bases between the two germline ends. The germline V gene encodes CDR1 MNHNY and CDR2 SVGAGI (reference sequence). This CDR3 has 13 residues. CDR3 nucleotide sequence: TGTGCCAGCACCCCGACAATTAACTATGGCTACACCTTC. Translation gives CASTPTINYGYTF.

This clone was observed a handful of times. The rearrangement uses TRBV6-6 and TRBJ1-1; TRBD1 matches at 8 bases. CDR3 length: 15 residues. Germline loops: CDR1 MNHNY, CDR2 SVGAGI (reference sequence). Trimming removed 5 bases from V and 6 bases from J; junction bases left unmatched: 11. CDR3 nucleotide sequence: TGTGCCAGCAGTCCCCACGGACAGGGACGGTCTGAAGCTTTCTTT. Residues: CASSPHGQGRSEAFF.

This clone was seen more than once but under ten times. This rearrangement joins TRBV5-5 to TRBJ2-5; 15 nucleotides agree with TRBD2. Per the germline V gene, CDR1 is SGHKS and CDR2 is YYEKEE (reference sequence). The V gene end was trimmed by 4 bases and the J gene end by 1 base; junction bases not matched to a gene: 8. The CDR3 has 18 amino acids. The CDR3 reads CASSRRGGLAGGQETQYF. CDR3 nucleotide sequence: TGTGCCAGCAGCCGTCGAGGGGGACTAGCGGGAGGCCAAGAGACCCAGTACTTC.

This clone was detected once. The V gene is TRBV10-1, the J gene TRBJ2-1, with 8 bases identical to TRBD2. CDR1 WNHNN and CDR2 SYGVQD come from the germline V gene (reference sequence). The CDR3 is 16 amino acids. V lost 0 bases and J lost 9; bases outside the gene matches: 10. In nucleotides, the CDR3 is TGCGCCAGCAGTGAGTCGACGGAGCGGGAGAATCTTGAGCAGTTCTTC. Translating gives CASSESTERENLEQFF.

CDR3 coding DNA: TGTGCCAGCTCACCCGGCCCCCGCGGCACTGAAGCTTTCTTT. Its translation is CASSPGPRGTEAFF. V gene TRBV18 combines with J gene TRBJ1-1; no definite D call. The V gene's germline CDR1 is KGHSH and CDR2 LQKENI. Trimming pared 3 bases from V and 4 bases from J, leaving 12 bases between. The CDR3 runs to 14 residues.

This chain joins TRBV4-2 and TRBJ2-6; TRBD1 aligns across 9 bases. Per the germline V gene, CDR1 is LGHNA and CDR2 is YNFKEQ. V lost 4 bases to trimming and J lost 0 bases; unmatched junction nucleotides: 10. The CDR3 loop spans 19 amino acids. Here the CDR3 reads CASSLQRDRGFSGANVLTF. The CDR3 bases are TGTGCCAGCAGCCTACAAAGAGACAGGGGGTTCTCTGGGGCCAACGTCCTGACTTTC.

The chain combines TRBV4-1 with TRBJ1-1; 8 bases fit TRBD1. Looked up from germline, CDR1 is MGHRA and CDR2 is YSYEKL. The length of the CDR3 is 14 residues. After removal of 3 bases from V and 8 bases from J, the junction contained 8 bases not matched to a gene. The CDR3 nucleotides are TGCGCCAGCAGCCAGGGACAGGCGATACCCGAAGCTTTCTTT. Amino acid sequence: CASSQGQAIPEAFF.

CDR3 in DNA: TGTGCCAGCAGCCCCACTACAGGGGGCAGCTCTGGGGCCAACGTCCTGACTTTC. It specifies CASSPTTGGSSGANVLTF. This chain connects TRBV7-3 to TRBJ2-6, with TRBD1 matching over 9 bases. This CDR3 is built from 18 residues. CDR1 and CDR2 (germline): SGHTA, FQGTGA. With V trimmed by 5 bases and J by 0 bases, 8 bases remained unmatched.

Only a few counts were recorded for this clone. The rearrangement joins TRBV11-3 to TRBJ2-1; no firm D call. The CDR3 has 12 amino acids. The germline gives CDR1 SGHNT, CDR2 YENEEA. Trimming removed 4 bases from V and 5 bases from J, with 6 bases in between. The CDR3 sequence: CASSWSDNEQFF. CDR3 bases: TGTGCCAGCAGCTGGTCGGACAATGAGCAGTTCTTC. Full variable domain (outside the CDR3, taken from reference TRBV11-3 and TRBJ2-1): EAGVVQSPRYKIIEKKQPVAFWCNPISGHNTLYWYLQNLGQGPELLIRYENEEAVDDSQLPKDRFSAERLKGVDSTLKIQPAELGDSAVYLCASSWSDNEQFFGPGTRLTVL.

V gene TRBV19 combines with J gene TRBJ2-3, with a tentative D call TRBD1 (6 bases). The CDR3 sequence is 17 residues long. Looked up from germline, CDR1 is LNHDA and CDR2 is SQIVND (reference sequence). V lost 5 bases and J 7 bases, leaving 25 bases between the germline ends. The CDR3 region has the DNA TGTGCCAGTAGTCCTGCTCAACAGGGATTTACGTTGAATACGCAGTATTTT. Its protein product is CASSPAQQGFTLNTQYF.

The CDR3 reads CASSLAGTSGGKETQYF. The CDR3 nucleotides read TGTGCCAGCAGCTTAGCCGGGACTAGCGGGGGAAAAGAGACCCAGTACTTC. This chain connects TRBV11-3 to TRBJ2-5; 14 nucleotides align to TRBD2. Germline assignment: CDR1 SGHNT and CDR2 YENEEA. The V gene end was trimmed by 1 base and the J gene end by 3 bases; junction bases not matched to a gene: 4. The CDR3 runs to 17 residues.

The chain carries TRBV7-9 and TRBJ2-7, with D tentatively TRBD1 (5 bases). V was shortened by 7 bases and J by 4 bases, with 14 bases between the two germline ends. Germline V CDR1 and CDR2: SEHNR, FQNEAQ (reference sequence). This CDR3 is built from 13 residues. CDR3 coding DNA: TGTGCCAGCACCCTAGACAGTTTGTACGAGCAGTACTTC. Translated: CASTLDSLYEQYF.

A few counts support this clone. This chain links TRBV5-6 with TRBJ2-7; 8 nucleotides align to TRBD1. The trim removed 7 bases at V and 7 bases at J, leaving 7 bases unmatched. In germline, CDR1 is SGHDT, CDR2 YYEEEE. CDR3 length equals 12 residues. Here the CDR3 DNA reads TGTGCCAGCGCTGGCAGGGGGCGTGAGCAGTACTTC. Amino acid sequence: CASAGRGREQYF.

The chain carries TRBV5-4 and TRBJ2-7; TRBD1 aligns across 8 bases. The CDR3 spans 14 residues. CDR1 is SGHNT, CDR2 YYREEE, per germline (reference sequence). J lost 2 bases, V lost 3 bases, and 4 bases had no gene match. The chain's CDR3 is CASSSDRAPYEQYF. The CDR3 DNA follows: TGTGCCAGCAGCTCGGACAGGGCCCCCTACGAGCAGTACTTC.

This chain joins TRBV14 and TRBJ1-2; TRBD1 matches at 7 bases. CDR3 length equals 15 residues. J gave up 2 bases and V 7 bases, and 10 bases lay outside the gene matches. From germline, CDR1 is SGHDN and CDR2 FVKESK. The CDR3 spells CASTERGQKNYGYTF. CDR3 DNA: TGTGCCAGCACCGAACGGGGACAGAAGAACTATGGCTACACCTTC. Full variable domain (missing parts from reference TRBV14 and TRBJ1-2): EAGVTQFPSHSVIEKGQTVTLRCDPISGHDNLYWYRRVMGKEIKFLLHFVKESKQDESGMPNNRFLAERTGGTYSTLKVQPAELEDSGVYFCASTERGQKNYGYTFGSGTRLTVV.

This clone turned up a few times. In DNA, the CDR3 is TGTGCCAGCAGCTTGGCCCGAAGCGGGAGGAAGGGGGGTGAGCAGTTCTTC. Amino acid sequence: CASSLARSGRKGGEQFF. The V gene is TRBV7-2, the J gene TRBJ2-1; 9 bases map to TRBD2. CDR3 length: 17 amino acids. Germline CDR1 is SGHTA and CDR2 is FQGNSA. The junction had 15 bases not matched to a gene; V was cut back by 3 bases and J by 9 bases.